The 23 T cell receptor beta chains below come from one sample, sequenced in a study of beta chain features in type 1 diabetes. Expressed TCRB transcripts were sequenced after all isolated RNA was converted to cDNA. Only in-frame clones appear in the TCRdb table, and some are missing; sequencing was by immunoSEQ multiplex PCR. The data contain about 260,000 clones, about 71% of them singletons. The sample was naive CD4+ T cells from blood. These receptors were obtained from a man younger than 45 in good health.

The DNA of the CDR3 is TGTGCCTGGAGTGCCCCACCCCTGGGGGCCAGCGAGCAGTACTTC. This gives the protein CAWSAPPLGASEQYF. The chain has TRBV30 and TRBJ2-7, with D possibly TRBD1 on 6 matching bases. The CDR3 is 15 residues long. Germline CDR1 reads GTSNPN; CDR2 reads SVGIG (reference sequence). V lost 1 base and J lost 6, with 19 bases in between. The full variable domain, completed using reference TRBV30 and TRBJ2-7, is SQTIHQWPATLVQPVGSPLSLECTVEGTSNPNLYWYRQAAGRGLQLLFYSVGIGQISSEVPQNLSASRPQDRQFILSSKKLLLSDSGFYLCAWSAPPLGASEQYFGPGTRLTVT.

This clone was seen a handful of times. V gene TRBV30 combines with J gene TRBJ2-4, with a possible D match to TRBD1 (6 bases). The CDR3 is made up of 13 amino acids. Germline CDR1 GTSNPN, CDR2 SVGIG (reference sequence). V lost 3 bases, J lost 5 bases, and 11 bases lay in between. CDR3: CAWRQRTENIQYF. DNA of the CDR3: TGTGCCTGGAGACAAAGGACAGAAAACATTCAGTACTTC.

With respect to this clone: At the DNA level, this CDR3 is encoded by other sequences in the same sample as well. The genes are TRBV29-1 and TRBJ1-1, with D possibly matching TRBD1 (6 bases). The V end lost 6 bases, the J end lost 0 bases, and 11 bases lay between the germline ends. The germline gives CDR1 SQVTM, CDR2 ANQGSEA. This CDR3 comprises 13 residues. The CDR3 DNA reads as TGCAGCGTGCGACAGGTTTTGAACACTGAAGCTTTCTTT. Its protein is CSVRQVLNTEAFF.

The chain joins TRBV5-1 to TRBJ2-7; D is possibly TRBD2 (5 bases). This CDR3 has 15 amino acids. Germline V CDR1 and CDR2: SGHRS, YFSETQ. V was pared by 0 bases and J by 3 bases, with 13 bases between. CDR3 loop: CASSLEFGVNYEQYF. CDR3 coding DNA: TGCGCCAGCAGCTTGGAGTTCGGGGTGAACTACGAGCAGTACTTC.

The chain employs TRBV2 and TRBJ2-7, with D perhaps matching TRBD1 (6 bases). The ends were cut back, 7 bases at V and 3 bases at J, with 13 bases in the middle. CDR1 SNHLY and CDR2 FYNNEI come from the germline V gene. The CDR3 extends over 13 amino acids. CDR3 bases: TGTGCCAGCACAAGGGACACGTACTACGAGCAGTACTTC. This encodes CASTRDTYYEQYF.

The chain has TRBV30 and TRBJ2-3; 10 nucleotides align to TRBD2. CDR1 GTSNPN and CDR2 SVGIG come from the germline V gene (reference sequence). Losses at the gene ends were 0 bases for V and 3 bases for J; bases not matched to a gene: 3. The CDR3 runs to 15 residues. CDR3 coding DNA: TGTGCCTGGAGTGTTGATAGCGGGAGGACAGATACGCAGTATTTT. Residues: CAWSVDSGRTDTQYF. Based on the CDR3 plus reference TRBV30 and TRBJ2-3, the full variable domain is SQTIHQWPATLVQPVGSPLSLECTVEGTSNPNLYWYRQAAGRGLQLLFYSVGIGQISSEVPQNLSASRPQDRQFILSSKKLLLSDSGFYLCAWSVDSGRTDTQYFGPGTRLTVL.

In this sample, this clone turned up once. This chain links TRBV7-2 with TRBJ2-1; D is unclear. The ends were cut back, 8 bases at V and 0 bases at J, with 11 bases in the middle. The germline CDR1 and CDR2 sequences are SGHTA and FQGNSA. The CDR3 sequence is 14 residues long. DNA of the CDR3: TGTGCCAGCTCACGGATTCCCTCCTACAATGAGCAGTTCTTC. Its protein is CASSRIPSYNEQFF.

V usage is TRBV9 and J usage is TRBJ1-2, with D tentatively TRBD1 (6 bases). This CDR3 is built from 14 residues. The V and J ends lost 0 bases and 1 base respectively, with 7 bases between them. Germline V gene sequence: CDR1 SGDLS, CDR2 YYNGEE. This chain's CDR3 is CASSVEGGNYGYTF. In DNA form, the CDR3 reads TGTGCCAGCAGCGTAGAAGGGGGTAACTATGGCTACACCTTC.

The chain employs TRBV18 and TRBJ1-1; no definite D call. The CDR3 is 12 residues long. Germline V gene data show CDR1 as KGHSH and CDR2 as LQKENI. V lost 3 bases to trimming and J lost 10 bases, with 12 bases between them. The CDR3 nucleotides are TGTGCCAGCTCACCCACAGCGTCCACAGCTTTCTTT. It encodes CASSPTASTAFF.

The chain carries TRBV25-1 and TRBJ1-2; D is possibly TRBD1 (5 bases). Germline V gene sequence: CDR1 MGHDK, CDR2 SYGVNS. Trimming took off 7 bases at V and 5 bases at J, with 17 bases between the two ends. The CDR3 is 14 amino acids. The CDR3 DNA is TGTGCCAGCACCGACCAGGGAACCGAATATGGCTACACCTTC. Residues: CASTDQGTEYGYTF.

This clone was recorded only once. CDR3 sequence (DNA): TGTGCCTTGAGGGGGCTTGGCACCGGGGAGCTGTTTTTT. Its protein is CALRGLGTGELFF. V gene TRBV30 combines with J gene TRBJ2-2; 7 nucleotides align to TRBD1. V lost 7 bases and J lost 4; bases outside the gene matches: 6. The CDR3 contains 13 residues. CDR1 GTSNPN and CDR2 SVGIG come from the germline V gene (reference sequence).

This clone has more than one count but fewer than ten. This rearrangement joins TRBV29-1 to TRBJ2-1, with TRBD2 identical over 10 bases. After removal of 0 bases from V and 7 bases from J, the junction contained 9 bases not matched to a gene. Germline V CDR1 and CDR2: SQVTM, ANQGSEA. This CDR3 has 16 residues. For the CDR3, the DNA is TGCAGCGTTGAAGATCCGTCTAGCGGGAGTATAAATGAGCAGTTCTTC. Encoded protein: CSVEDPSSGSINEQFF.

The V call is TRBV14, the J call TRBJ2-7; 11 bases agree with TRBD2. The CDR3 sequence is 14 residues long. Germline V gene sequence: CDR1 SGHDN, CDR2 FVKESK. V lost 4 bases to trimming and J lost 7 bases; unmatched junction nucleotides: 6. CDR3 residues: CASSLAGGPLEQYF. The CDR3, as DNA: TGTGCCAGCAGCCTAGCGGGAGGGCCCTTAGAGCAGTACTTC.

The chain employs TRBV27 and TRBJ2-3; no clear D. CDR3 size: 14 residues. The V end lost 4 bases, the J end lost 1 base, and 9 bases lay between the germline ends. The germline CDR1 and CDR2 sequences are MNHEY and SMNVEV (reference sequence). This CDR3 is CASSYETRTDTQYF. CDR3 bases: TGTGCCAGCAGTTATGAGACCCGCACAGATACGCAGTATTTT.

Written as DNA, the CDR3 is TGTGCCAGCAGCCCCCGTAGACAGGGGATCACCGGGGAGCTGTTTTTT. Translated, it gives CASSPRRQGITGELFF. The gene calls are TRBV7-9 and TRBJ2-2, with TRBD1 matching over 8 bases. The CDR3 contains 16 residues. The ends lost 5 bases at V and 4 bases at J; junction bases unmatched: 9. Germline values: CDR1 SEHNR, CDR2 FQNEAQ (reference sequence).

V gene TRBV29-1 combines with J gene TRBJ1-3; perhaps TRBD1 as D (5 bases). V shed 5 bases and J shed 0 bases, with 8 bases lying between them. CDR3 length: 13 amino acids. Looked up from germline, CDR1 is SQVTM and CDR2 is ANQGSEA. CDR3 protein: CSVQGFSGNTIYF. DNA of the CDR3: TGCAGCGTTCAGGGTTTCTCTGGAAACACCATATATTTT. Together with reference TRBV29-1 and TRBJ1-3, the CDR3 gives the full variable domain: SAVISQKPSRDICQRGTSLTIQCQVDSQVTMMFWYRQQPGQSLTLIATANQGSEATYESGFVIDKFPISRPNLTFSTLTVSNMSPEDSSIYLCSVQGFSGNTIYFGEGSWLTVV.

The chain uses TRBV29-1 and TRBJ2-3; TRBD1 might be the D (6 bases). The CDR3 loop spans 12 amino acids. The ends were cut back, 7 bases at V and 1 base at J, with 9 bases in the middle. Germline CDR1 and CDR2: SQVTM and ANQGSEA. The CDR3 sequence is CSAEGGTDTQYF. CDR3 nucleotides: TGCAGCGCTGAGGGGGGCACAGATACGCAGTATTTT.

The V and J genes are TRBV5-4 and TRBJ2-5; 7 bases align to TRBD1. V gave up 4 bases and J gave up 1 base; unmatched junction bases: 10. This CDR3 spans 16 amino acids. Germline loops: CDR1 SGHNT, CDR2 YYREEE (reference sequence). CDR3 amino acids: CASSPEPGQAQETQYF. The CDR3 DNA sequence: TGTGCCAGCAGCCCGGAACCTGGACAGGCCCAAGAGACCCAGTACTTC.

The gene calls are TRBV29-1 and TRBJ1-1; D unclear. Germline V CDR1 and CDR2: SQVTM, ANQGSEA. Trimming removed 0 bases at V and 10 bases at J, with 15 bases between. The CDR3 is made up of 13 amino acids. The CDR3 region has the DNA TGCAGCGTTGAAGACCGGGCCCCATCGATAGCTTTCTTT. Its translation is CSVEDRAPSIAFF.

V and J are TRBV10-3 and TRBJ2-3; D unresolved. V was shortened by 7 bases and J by 4 bases, with 6 bases between the two germline ends. The CDR3 spans 11 residues. CDR1 and CDR2 (germline): ENHRY, SYGVKD. The CDR3 DNA reads TGTGCCATCACCCCCTCAGATACGCAGTATTTT. Translated, it gives CAITPSDTQYF.

This sequence joins TRBV30 and TRBJ1-2; D is ambiguous. V was clipped by 1 base and J by 8 bases, with 14 bases between them. Germline V gene data show CDR1 as GTSNPN and CDR2 as SVGIG (reference sequence). This CDR3 spans 13 amino acids. The CDR3 here is CAWSGTSGGGYTF. The DNA for the CDR3 is TGTGCCTGGAGTGGCACCTCAGGCGGAGGCTACACCTTC.

The chain carries TRBV7-9 and TRBJ1-2; 9 bases align to TRBD1. V was pared by 6 bases and J by 7 bases, with 6 bases of the junction left unmatched. Germline lookup yields CDR1 SEHNR and CDR2 FQNEAQ (reference sequence). The CDR3 totals 13 residues. The CDR3, as DNA: TGTGCCAGCAGGTCACAGGGGGCCGTTGGCTACACCTTC. Amino acids: CASRSQGAVGYTF.

The genes are TRBV1 and TRBJ2-5; TRBD2, the table's D call, was not compared with the DNA. TRBV1 is marked as a pseudogene. CDR3 length equals 17 residues. Here the CDR3 DNA reads TGCACCAGCAGCCAGCTTCAGGGACTAGCGGCGACAGAGACCCAGTACTTC. As protein: CTSSQLQGLAATETQYF.